This T cell receptor beta chain was observed in a study of T cells in Graves' hyperthyroidism and ophthalmopathy. Authors of the study amplified TCR beta CDR3 regions from RNA transcripts. HTBI primers drove first-round RT-PCR of the TCR CDR3. Using its own MiXCR run on the multiplex PCR reads, TCRdb lists one record per CDR3 protein. The table lists more than 300,000 distinct CDR3 sequences, less than 15% of them singletons. Graves' hyperthyroidism qualified as stable when ophthalmopathy did not progress within 18 months. Those with hyperthyroidism were 18 to 65 years old, newly diagnosed, and ill for under 2 months. This clonotype was seen ten or more times. Germline CDR1 and CDR2: SGHKS and YYEKEE (reference sequence). The CDR3 is 16 residues long. Trimming removed 0 bases from V and 0 bases from J; junction bases left unmatched: 4.

The chain has TRBV5-5 and TRBJ1-1; 8 nucleotides line up with TRBD1. Sample: blood. The sequence was collected from a woman younger than 30 with Graves' hyperthyroidism. Here the CDR3 reads CASSLADRAMNTEAFF. The CDR3 nucleotides are TGTGCCAGCAGCTTGGCGGACAGGGCCATGAACACTGAAGCTTTCTTT.